The count of the clone carrying this T cell receptor (beta chain) is one. Using immunoSEQ multiplex PCR, the repertoire was profiled, and TCRdb retains in-frame clones only, with some absent. The sample shows some 250,000 clones, approximately 85% of them seen only once. The sample comes from a study of blood T cell repertoires in COVID-19. Study in general: T cells, B-cell-depleted T cells, or PBMCs supplied cDNA or gDNA.

This CDR3 comprises 13 residues. Germline V gene data show CDR1 as SGHTA and CDR2 as FQGTGA. The V end was cut by 5 bases, the J end by 8 bases, with 13 bases between. The gene calls are TRBV7-3 and TRBJ2-1; D not certain. Sequencing used peripheral blood. The TCR sequence derives from a woman aged 60 to 75 with active or convalescent COVID-19. CDR3 bases: TGTGCCAGCAGCCCCCAGTCCCGGGATGAGCAGTTCTTC. It encodes CASSPQSRDEQFF.